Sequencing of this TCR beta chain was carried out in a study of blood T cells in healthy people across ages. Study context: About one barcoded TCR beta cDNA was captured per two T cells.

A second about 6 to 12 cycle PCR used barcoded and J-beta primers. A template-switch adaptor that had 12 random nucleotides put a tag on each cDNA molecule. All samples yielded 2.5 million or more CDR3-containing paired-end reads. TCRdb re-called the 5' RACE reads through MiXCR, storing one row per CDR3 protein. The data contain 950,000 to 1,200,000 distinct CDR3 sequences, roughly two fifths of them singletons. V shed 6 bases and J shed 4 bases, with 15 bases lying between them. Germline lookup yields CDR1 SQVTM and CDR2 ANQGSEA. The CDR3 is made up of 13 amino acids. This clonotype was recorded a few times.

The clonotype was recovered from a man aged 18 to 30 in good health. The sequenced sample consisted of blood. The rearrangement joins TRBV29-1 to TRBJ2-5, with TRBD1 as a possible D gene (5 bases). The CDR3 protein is CSVGTRVTETQYF. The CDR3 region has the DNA TGCAGCGTCGGAACCAGGGTAACAGAGACCCAGTACTTC. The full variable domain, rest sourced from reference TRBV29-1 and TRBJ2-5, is SAVISQKPSRDICQRGTSLTIQCQVDSQVTMMFWYRQQPGQSLTLIATANQGSEATYESGFVIDKFPISRPNLTFSTLTVSNMSPEDSSIYLCSVGTRVTETQYFGPGTRLLVL.